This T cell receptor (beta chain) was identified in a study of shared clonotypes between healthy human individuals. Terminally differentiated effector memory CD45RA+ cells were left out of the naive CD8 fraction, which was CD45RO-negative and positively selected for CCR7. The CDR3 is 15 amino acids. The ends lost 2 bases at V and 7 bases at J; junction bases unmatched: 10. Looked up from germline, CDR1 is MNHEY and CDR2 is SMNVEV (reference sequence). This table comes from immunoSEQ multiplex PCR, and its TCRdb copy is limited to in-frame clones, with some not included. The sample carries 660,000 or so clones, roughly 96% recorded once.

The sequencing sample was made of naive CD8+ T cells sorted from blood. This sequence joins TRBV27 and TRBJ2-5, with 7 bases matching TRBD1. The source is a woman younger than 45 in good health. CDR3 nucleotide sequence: TGTGCCAGCAGTTTAACAGGACAGGCCTTCGTGACCCAGTACTTC. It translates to CASSLTGQAFVTQYF.